The 30 T cell receptor beta chains in this list originate from one sample, sequenced in a study of breast tumors, draining lymph nodes, adjacent tissues. TCRdb redid the calling of the multiplex PCR reads with MiXCR, one entry per CDR3 protein. The sample carries about 15,000 distinct CDR3 sequences, less than 65% recorded once. The sequenced sample consisted of tumor-adjacent breast tissue. These TCRs come from a female donor with breast cancer. Some clones in this sample may be carry-over from other donors' samples.

In regard to this clonotype: It may be a read error: a sequence one base away is much more abundant. The rearrangement joins TRBV6-1 to TRBJ2-4, with TRBD1 identical over 8 bases. This CDR3 is 16 amino acids long. The germline CDR1 and CDR2 sequences are MNHNS and SASEGT. The CDR3 loop reads CASSVTGGTAKSIQYF. CDR3 nucleotide sequence: TGTGCCAGCAGTGTTACAGGGGGTACGGCCAAAAGCATTCAGTACTTC.

This clonotype occurred many times. No conserved phenylalanine or tryptophan ends this CDR3, so it is likely a read error. This rearrangement joins TRBV6-5 to TRBJ1-6; D is undetermined. The CDR3 is made up of 12 amino acids. Germline V gives CDR1 MNHEY, CDR2 SVGAGI. CDR3 in amino acids: CTSSSYNSPLHL. The CDR3 region has the DNA TGTACCAGCAGCTCCTATAATTCACCCCTCCACCTT.

The chain has TRBV12-3 or TRBV12-4 and TRBJ2-7, with 16 bases fitting TRBD2. With V trimmed by 5 bases and J by 2 bases, 3 bases remained unmatched. This CDR3 is 16 amino acids long. The CDR3 spells CASSPGTSGGAYEQYF. The CDR3 DNA reads TGTGCCAGCAGTCCCGGGACTAGCGGGGGGGCCTACGAGCAGTACTTC.

The V and J genes are TRBV24-1 and TRBJ2-1, with unresolved D. The V end lost 4 bases, the J end lost 2 bases, and 5 bases lay between the germline ends. CDR3 size: 13 residues. Germline CDR1 is KGHDR and CDR2 is SFDVKD. The CDR3 spells CATSDATYNEQFF. CDR3 DNA: TGTGCCACCAGTGACGCGACCTACAATGAGCAGTTCTTC.

This clonotype was detected many times. CDR3 DNA: TGCAGTGCTAGAGTCTTTGGCGCCGCACTCACAGATACGCAGTATTTT. It specifies CSARVFGAALTDTQYF. V gene TRBV20-1 combines with J gene TRBJ2-3; no firm D call. V was cut by 1 base and J by 2 bases, with 16 bases left in between. This CDR3 is 16 amino acids long. The germline gives CDR1 DFQATT, CDR2 SNEGSKA (reference sequence).

This clonotype is large (0.1 to 1%) in the sample. The J gene is TRBJ2-7, the V gene TRBV7-2; D gene uncertain. Trimming shortened V by 1 base and J by 6 bases, and 7 bases separated the two germline ends. CDR1 SGHTA and CDR2 FQGNSA come from the germline V gene. The CDR3 is made up of 12 amino acids. CDR3 region: CASSLGETEQYF. CDR3 coding DNA: TGTGCCAGCAGCTTAGGGGAAACCGAGCAGTACTTC.

About this clonotype itself: One end of the junction fails to match germline, which may point to a read error. The V gene is TRBV15, the J gene TRBJ1-5; D unresolved. The germline V gene has CDR1 LNHNV and CDR2 YYDKDF (reference sequence). There are 15 residues in the CDR3. The CDR3 DNA is TGTGCCACCAGCAGAGAAATTTCGGGCAATCGGCCCCAGCATTTT. This encodes CATSREISGNRPQHF.

The chain recombines TRBV29-1 with TRBJ2-5; a possible D gene is TRBD2 (5 bases). CDR1 is SQVTM, CDR2 ANQGSEA, per germline. V gave up 4 bases and J gave up 2 bases, with 14 bases separating them. The CDR3 is 14 residues long. This CDR3 is CSVAFRLTQETQYF. The CDR3 DNA reads TGCAGCGTTGCTTTTCGACTAACACAAGAGACCCAGTACTTC.

The chain is built from TRBV20-1 and TRBJ1-5; perhaps TRBD1 as D (6 bases). CDR1 is DFQATT and CDR2 is SNEGSKA in the germline V gene (reference sequence). The CDR3 has 14 residues. V lost 4 bases, J lost 0 bases, and 10 bases lay in between. The CDR3 DNA is TGCAGTGCTACCGGGACAAATAGCAATCAGCCCCAGCATTTT. It yields the protein CSATGTNSNQPQHF.

This clonotype was picked up a small number of times. This chain connects TRBV10-3 to TRBJ1-2; maybe TRBD1 (5 bases). The CDR3 consists of 13 residues. The V and J ends lost 4 bases and 4 bases respectively, with 10 bases between them. Germline V lookup: CDR1 ENHRY, CDR2 SYGVKD. CDR3 in amino acids: CAISGRGPYGYTF. In DNA, the CDR3 is TGTGCCATCAGTGGAAGGGGTCCCTATGGCTACACCTTC.

The table lists this clonotype with a few counts. This chain connects TRBV5-1 to TRBJ1-6; D is unresolved. Germline lookup yields CDR1 SGHRS and CDR2 YFSETQ. The CDR3 spans 13 residues. V was clipped by 7 bases and J by 6 bases, with 11 bases between them. CDR3 loop: CASPGWCNSPLHF. CDR3 sequence (DNA): TGCGCCAGCCCCGGGTGGTGTAATTCACCCCTCCACTTT.

This clonotype was seen many times. The V and J genes are TRBV6-6 and TRBJ1-1; D is perhaps TRBD1 (6 bases). The V gene lost 4 bases and the J gene lost 4 bases, with 10 bases spanning the gap. CDR1 and CDR2 (germline): MNHNY, SVGAGI (reference sequence). The CDR3 has 13 residues. CDR3 residues: CASSWDKGTEAFF. DNA for the CDR3: TGTGCCAGCAGTTGGGACAAGGGCACTGAAGCTTTCTTT.

This clonotype was counted ten times or more. This rearrangement joins TRBV7-3 to TRBJ2-3; D possibly corresponds to TRBD2 (5 bases). Germline CDR1 is SGHTA and CDR2 is FQGTGA. V lost 4 bases and J 0 bases, leaving 11 bases between the germline ends. The CDR3 extends over 15 amino acids. CDR3 in amino acids: CASSSRGYSTDTQYF. The CDR3 coding sequence is TGTGCCAGCAGCTCCCGAGGGTATAGCACAGATACGCAGTATTTT.

This clonotype was picked up many times. This chain uses TRBV4-3 with TRBJ2-2, with TRBD1 matching 10 bases. V lost 3 bases, J lost 1 base, and 2 bases stayed unmatched. Germline-derived CDR1 and CDR2 are LGHNA and YSLEER. The CDR3 runs 16 residues. CDR3 sequence (DNA): TGCGCCAGCAGCCAGGGGACAGGGGTGAACACCGGGGAGCTGTTTTTT. Translation: CASSQGTGVNTGELFF.

This chain connects TRBV5-6 to TRBJ2-7, with 10 positions matching TRBD1. J lost 3 bases, V lost 1 base, and 4 bases had no gene match. Per the germline V gene, CDR1 is SGHDT and CDR2 is YYEEEE. This CDR3 spans 15 amino acids. The CDR3 DNA reads as TGTGCCAGCAGCTTGAGGGACAGGGGCTGCTACGAGCAGTACTTC. Its protein is CASSLRDRGCYEQYF.

There are many counts of this clonotype. This sequence may be a read error, since a much larger clone differs from it by one base. The V call is TRBV5-4, the J call TRBJ2-1, with a tentative D call TRBD1 (5 bases). Germline values: CDR1 SGHNT, CDR2 YYREEE (reference sequence). The V end was cut by 0 bases, the J end by 5 bases, with 9 bases between. This CDR3 has 14 amino acids. The CDR3 spells CASSLGGANNEQFF. CDR3 bases: TGTGCCAGCAGCTTGGGTGGGGCGAACAATGAGCAGTTCTTC.

This clonotype has at least ten counts. The DNA for the CDR3 is TGTGCCAGCAGCCAAGGTGGGACAGGGACCAAAAACATTCAGTACTTC. Protein: CASSQGGTGTKNIQYF. V usage is TRBV5-8 and J usage is TRBJ2-4; 9 positions match TRBD1. Germline loops: CDR1 SGHTS, CDR2 YDEGEE. With 4 bases clipped from V and 2 bases from J, the junction kept 7 bases outside the gene matches. This CDR3 comprises 16 residues.

V and J are TRBV5-4 and TRBJ1-4, with unresolved D. Germline-derived CDR1 and CDR2 are SGHNT and YYREEE (reference sequence). V was trimmed by 4 bases and J by 7 bases, leaving 8 bases between them. There are 12 residues in the CDR3. Written as DNA, the CDR3 is TGTGCCAGCAGCCGAGATGGTGAAAAACTGTTTTTT. Translating it yields CASSRDGEKLFF.

This clonotype has at least ten counts. The CDR3: CASSQDRTNEQFF. The CDR3 DNA sequence: TGTGCCAGCAGCCAAGATCGGACAAATGAGCAGTTCTTC. This sequence joins TRBV3-1 and TRBJ2-1, with D perhaps TRBD1 (5 bases). V lost 0 bases to trimming and J lost 7 bases, with 7 bases between them. Germline V lookup: CDR1 LGHDT, CDR2 YNNKEL (reference sequence). This CDR3 has 13 amino acids.

This clonotype was seen at least ten times. Just one base apart from a much larger clone, this may be a read error. DNA for the CDR3: TGTGCCAGCAGCTTGCGGACCGGTACCTACGAGCAGTACTTC. It codes for CASSLRTGTYEQYF. V and J are TRBV11-2 and TRBJ2-7; no definite D call. Trimming cost V 3 bases and J 2 bases, with 11 bases left between them. This CDR3 is 14 amino acids long. The germline V gene has CDR1 SGHAT and CDR2 FQNNGV.

This clonotype showed up just once. J is TRBJ1-5 and V is TRBV7-3; the match to TRBD1 covers 10 bases. Germline V lookup: CDR1 SGHTA, CDR2 FQGTGA. The CDR3 extends over 13 amino acids. The V gene end was trimmed by 5 bases and the J gene end by 7 bases; junction bases not matched to a gene: 2. This chain's CDR3 is CASSRTGGQPQHF. CDR3 in DNA: TGTGCCAGCAGCCGGACAGGGGGGCAGCCCCAGCATTTT.

This clonotype ranks as medium-sized. The chain employs TRBV7-2 and TRBJ2-5; tentatively, D is TRBD1 (6 bases). The CDR3 totals 13 residues. Trimming removed 2 bases at V and 5 bases at J, with 9 bases between. In germline, CDR1 is SGHTA, CDR2 FQGNSA. The CDR3 region has the DNA TGTGCCAGCAGCTTAAACAGGGCCGAGACCCAGTACTTC. It codes for CASSLNRAETQYF.

This chain uses TRBV15 with TRBJ2-6; 7 bases fit TRBD1. Germline V gene sequence: CDR1 LNHNV, CDR2 YYDKDF (reference sequence). The CDR3 covers 15 residues. V lost 4 bases and J lost 3; bases outside the gene matches: 3. CDR3 nucleotides: TGTGCCACCAGCAATGCAGGGGGTGGGGCCAACGTCCTGACTTTC. Protein sequence: CATSNAGGGANVLTF.

CDR3 nucleotide sequence: TGCGCCAGCAGCCAAGATACCCAGACCGGGACTAGGGGAACCCAGTACTTC. This codes for CASSQDTQTGTRGTQYF. V gene TRBV4-3 combines with J gene TRBJ2-5, with 8 bases that match TRBD2. Germline assignment: CDR1 LGHNA and CDR2 YSLEER. Unmatched junction bases numbered 14, after V lost 0 bases and J lost 8 bases. The CDR3 totals 17 residues.

About this clonotype: The junction shows a germline mismatch at one end, possibly a read error. Here the CDR3 DNA reads TGTGCCAGCAGCGGTGGGACTAGCGGGCGAGAGACCCCGTACTTC. Translating gives CASSGGTSGRETPYF. The V gene is TRBV9, the J gene TRBJ2-5; 12 nucleotides align to TRBD2. Germline V gene lookup returns CDR1 SGDLS and CDR2 YYNGEE. The CDR3 runs to 15 residues.

The chain links TRBV7-6 to TRBJ2-7; TRBD1 agrees at 10 bases. V was pared by 3 bases and J by 3 bases, with 8 bases of the junction left unmatched. Germline CDR1 and CDR2: SGHVS and FNYEAQ. CDR3 size: 16 residues. CDR3 nucleotide sequence: TGTGCCAGCAGCTTTGCGGGACAGGGGCCGATCTACGAGCAGTACTTC. Translated: CASSFAGQGPIYEQYF.

On this clonotype itself: The junction differs from germline at one of its ends, possibly a read error. The chain is built from TRBV19 and TRBJ2-7; 9 bases align to TRBD2. This CDR3 comprises 13 residues. CDR1 and CDR2 (germline): LNHDA, SQIVND (reference sequence). The CDR3 DNA reads TGTGCCAGTTCGCGGGGGGGGGGTGGCGAGCGGTACTTC. It codes for CASSRGGGGERYF.

This clonotype was counted only a few times. Since the CDR3 does not end with the conserved phenylalanine or tryptophan, this likely comes from a read error. This sequence joins TRBV5-1 and TRBJ2-7; D unclear. CDR1 and CDR2 from the germline V gene are SGHRS and YFSETQ. This CDR3 contains 14 residues. The CDR3 nucleotides are TGCGCCAGCAGCGCCGACGGGTACTACTACGGGCAGTACCTC. This codes for CASSADGYYYGQYL.

In the case of this clonotype: This CDR3 is missing its conserved last phenylalanine or tryptophan, likely due to a read error. The chain combines TRBV12-3 or TRBV12-4 with TRBJ2-7, with TRBD1 identical over 8 bases. With V trimmed by 4 bases and J by 2 bases, 4 bases remained unmatched. The CDR3 is 14 residues long. The CDR3 DNA reads TGTGCCAGCAGTTCTGGGACAGGCACCTACGAGCAGTACCTC. Translation: CASSSGTGTYEQYL.

This clonotype was counted many times. The chain links TRBV4-3 to TRBJ2-1; possible D gene TRBD1, 6 bases. Germline CDR1 reads LGHNA; CDR2 reads YSLEER. The V gene lost 1 base and the J gene lost 7 bases, with 17 bases spanning the gap. The CDR3 consists of 16 residues. CDR3 bases: TGCGCCAGCAGCCAAGCGACAGGCGGCGGTTGGAATGAGCAGTTCTTC. It translates to CASSQATGGGWNEQFF.